These T cell receptor beta chains were read from a single sample in a study of blood T cell repertoires in COVID-19. Here immunoSEQ multiplex PCR was the method, and the copy in TCRdb shows in-frame clones only, minus some. The sample carries roughly 200,000 clones, approximately 90% recorded once. Material for sequencing was PBMCs or T cells enriched from blood (not recorded which). The receptors here all came from a woman aged 40 to 55 with acute COVID-19. CDR3s include the opening cysteine and the closing phenylalanine or tryptophan. Fields, in order: J gene, V gene, CDR3 length, D gene, clone size, CDR3 protein, CDR3 DNA. The D gene is left open where the match is weak. Part of the rows lack a size; the others show once, few, many or a class for expanded clones.

J gene: TRBJ1-4
V gene: TRBV19
CDR3 length: 14
D gene: TRBD1
clone size: few
CDR3 protein: CASTLSGGGEKLFF
CDR3 DNA: TGTGCCAGTACCCTCTCAGGGGGAGGTGAAAAACTGTTTTTT

J gene: TRBJ1-5
V gene: TRBV7-2
CDR3 length: 15
D gene: TRBD1
clone size: -
CDR3 protein: CASSSRTGRGQPQHF
CDR3 DNA: TGTGCCAGCAGCTCCCGGACAGGGCGTGGTCAGCCCCAGCATTTT

J gene: TRBJ2-2
V gene: TRBV7-3
CDR3 length: 16
D gene: TRBD2
clone size: few
CDR3 protein: CASSLQLAGNTGELFF
CDR3 DNA: TGTGCCAGCAGCTTACAACTAGCGGGGAACACCGGGGAGCTGTTTTTT

J gene: TRBJ2-2
V gene: TRBV5-4
CDR3 length: 18
D gene: TRBD1
clone size: few
CDR3 protein: CASSSLPTGPRDTGELFF
CDR3 DNA: TGTGCCAGCAGCTCCCTACCGACAGGGCCTCGGGACACCGGGGAGCTGTTTTTT

J gene: TRBJ1-5
V gene: TRBV3-1/TRBV3-2
CDR3 length: 14
D gene: -
clone size: once
CDR3 protein: CASSPGQGGQPQHF
CDR3 DNA: TGTGCCAGCAGCCCGGGACAAGGTGGTCAGCCCCAGCATTTT

J gene: TRBJ1-5
V gene: TRBV15
CDR3 length: 15
D gene: -
clone size: -
CDR3 protein: CATSLVTGSSQPQHF
CDR3 DNA: TGTGCCACCAGCCTAGTAACAGGGTCCAGCCAGCCCCAGCATTTT

J gene: TRBJ1-6
V gene: TRBV27
CDR3 length: 13
D gene: -
clone size: -
CDR3 protein: CASSRDWDSPLHF
CDR3 DNA: TGTGCCAGCAGTCGGGATTGGGATTCACCCCTCCACTTT

J gene: TRBJ2-7
V gene: TRBV5-4
CDR3 length: 15
D gene: TRBD1
clone size: -
CDR3 protein: CASRDGTGDNYEQYF
CDR3 DNA: TGTGCCAGCAGAGACGGGACAGGGGATAACTACGAGCAGTACTTC

J gene: TRBJ1-3
V gene: TRBV6-4
CDR3 length: 16
D gene: -
clone size: -
CDR3 protein: CASSDSPGDSGNTIYF
CDR3 DNA: TGTGCCAGCAGTGACTCCCCGGGGGACTCTGGAAACACCATATATTTT

J gene: TRBJ2-3
V gene: TRBV19
CDR3 length: 14
D gene: TRBD1
clone size: -
CDR3 protein: CASIGTEPTDTQYF
CDR3 DNA: TGTGCCAGTATTGGGACAGAGCCCACAGATACGCAGTATTTT